This T cell receptor beta chain stems from a study of T-cell reconstitution after alpha-beta-depleted transplantation in children. Study-wide findings and caveats: By one year post-transplant, T-cell counts and diversity largely arose from T cells that were newly produced.

Unique molecular identifiers were used in preparing the TCRbeta library. TCRdb processed the PCR reads anew with MiXCR; each CDR3 protein has one entry. The repertoire holds about 200,000 distinct CDR3 sequences, with over 15% as singletons. CDR1 is LGHDT and CDR2 is YNNKEL in the germline V gene (reference sequence). The CDR3 loop spans 15 amino acids. V trimming: 3 bases; J trimming: 6 bases; junction bases outside the gene matches: 6. About this clonotype: The antigen is unknown.

The chain has TRBV3-1 and TRBJ2-1, with TRBD1 matching 9 bases. The sample consisted of PBMCs, mostly from graft donor cells, taken 360 days after TCRalphabeta/CD19-depleted stem cell transplant. The receptor's source is a male patient aged 2-15 years who had a stem cell transplant for acute lymphoblastic leukemia, so the T cells may come from the graft donor. The CDR3 DNA sequence: TGTGCCAGCAGCCACAGACAGGGGGTCGGCAATGAGCAGTTCTTC. Translated, it gives CASSHRQGVGNEQFF.